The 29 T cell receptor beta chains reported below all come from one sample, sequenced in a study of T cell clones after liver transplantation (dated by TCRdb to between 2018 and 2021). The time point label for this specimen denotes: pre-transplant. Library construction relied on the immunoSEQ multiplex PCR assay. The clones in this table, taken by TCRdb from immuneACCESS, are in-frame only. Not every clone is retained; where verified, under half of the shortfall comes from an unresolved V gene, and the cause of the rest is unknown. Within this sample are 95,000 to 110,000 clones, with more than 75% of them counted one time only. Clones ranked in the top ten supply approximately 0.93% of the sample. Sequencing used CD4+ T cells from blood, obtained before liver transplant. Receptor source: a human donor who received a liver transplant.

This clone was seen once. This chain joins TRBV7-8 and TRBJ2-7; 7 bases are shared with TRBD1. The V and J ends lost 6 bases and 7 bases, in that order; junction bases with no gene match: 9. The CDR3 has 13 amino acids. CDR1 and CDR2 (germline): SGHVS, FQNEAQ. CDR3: CASRDRPPREQYF. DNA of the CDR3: TGTGCCAGCAGGGACAGGCCACCTCGGGAGCAGTACTTC. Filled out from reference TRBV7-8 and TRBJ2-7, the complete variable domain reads GAGVSQSPRYKVAKRGQDVALRCDPISGHVSLFWYQQALGQGPEFLTYFQNEAQLDKSGLPSDRFFAERPEGSVSTLKIQRTQQEDSAVYLCASRDRPPREQYFGPGTRLTVT.

The CDR3 sequence: CASGKQGPVNTEAFF. The CDR3 DNA follows: TGTGCCAGTGGCAAACAGGGACCTGTGAACACTGAAGCTTTCTTT. V gene TRBV19 combines with J gene TRBJ1-1; weak D call: TRBD1 (6 bases). Trimming removed 8 bases from V and 0 bases from J, with 16 bases in between. Germline V CDR1 and CDR2: LNHDA, SQIVND (reference sequence). The CDR3 covers 15 residues.

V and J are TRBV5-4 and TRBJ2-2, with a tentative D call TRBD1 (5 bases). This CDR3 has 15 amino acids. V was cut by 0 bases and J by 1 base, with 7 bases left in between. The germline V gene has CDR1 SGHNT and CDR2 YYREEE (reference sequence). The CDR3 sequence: CASSLAQGNTGELFF. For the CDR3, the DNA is TGTGCCAGCAGCTTGGCCCAGGGGAACACCGGGGAGCTGTTTTTT.

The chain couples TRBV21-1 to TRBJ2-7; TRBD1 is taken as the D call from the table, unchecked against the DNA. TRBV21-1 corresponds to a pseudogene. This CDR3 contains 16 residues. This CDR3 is CASSLKRGPRSYEQYF. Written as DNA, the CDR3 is TGTGCCAGCAGTTTGAAAAGGGGCCCCCGATCCTACGAGCAGTACTTC.

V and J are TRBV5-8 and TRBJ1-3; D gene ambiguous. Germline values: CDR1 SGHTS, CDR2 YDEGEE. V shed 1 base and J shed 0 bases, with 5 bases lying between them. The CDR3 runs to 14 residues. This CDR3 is CASSLTVSGNTIYF. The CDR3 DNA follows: TGTGCCAGCAGCTTGACAGTCTCTGGAAACACCATATATTTT.

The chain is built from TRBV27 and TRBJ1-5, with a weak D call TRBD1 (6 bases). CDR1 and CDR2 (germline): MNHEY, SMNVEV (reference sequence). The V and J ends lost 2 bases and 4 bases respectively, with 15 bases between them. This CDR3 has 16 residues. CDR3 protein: CASSLGGAIGNQPQHF. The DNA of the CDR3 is TGTGCCAGCAGTTTAGGGGGGGCAATTGGGAATCAGCCCCAGCATTTT.

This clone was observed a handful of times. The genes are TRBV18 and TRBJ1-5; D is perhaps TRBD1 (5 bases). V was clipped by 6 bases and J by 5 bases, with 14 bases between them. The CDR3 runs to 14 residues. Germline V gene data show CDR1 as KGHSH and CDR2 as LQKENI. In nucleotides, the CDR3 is TGTGCCAGCTCGGGTTCGGGGGTAGATCAGCCCCAGCATTTT. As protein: CASSGSGVDQPQHF.

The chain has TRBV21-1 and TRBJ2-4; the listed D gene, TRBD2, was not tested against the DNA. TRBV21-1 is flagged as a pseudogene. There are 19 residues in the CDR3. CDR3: CASSYTQSSGLLAKNIQYF. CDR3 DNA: TGTGCCAGCAGCTATACCCAATCTTCGGGGTTGCTAGCCAAAAACATTCAGTACTTC.

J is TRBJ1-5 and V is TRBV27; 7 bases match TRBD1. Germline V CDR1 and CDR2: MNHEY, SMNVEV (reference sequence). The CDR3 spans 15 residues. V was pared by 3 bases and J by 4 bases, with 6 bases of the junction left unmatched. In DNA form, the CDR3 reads TGTGCCAGCAGTTTCCGACAGGGCCTAAATCAGCCCCAGCATTTT. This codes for CASSFRQGLNQPQHF.

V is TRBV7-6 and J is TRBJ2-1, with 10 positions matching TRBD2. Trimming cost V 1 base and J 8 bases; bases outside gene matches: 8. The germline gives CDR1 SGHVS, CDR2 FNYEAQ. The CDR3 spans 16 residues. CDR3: CASSLVQGAGGHEQFF. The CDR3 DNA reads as TGTGCCAGCAGCTTAGTGCAGGGAGCGGGAGGGCATGAGCAGTTCTTC.

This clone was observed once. CDR3 sequence: CASSVSLHEQYF. The CDR3, as DNA: TGTGCCAGCAGTGTCAGTCTCCACGAGCAGTACTTC. The chain joins TRBV6-1 to TRBJ2-7, with D uncertain. The CDR3 contains 12 residues. Germline-derived CDR1 and CDR2 are MNHNS and SASEGT. V was clipped by 4 bases and J by 5 bases, with 9 bases between them.

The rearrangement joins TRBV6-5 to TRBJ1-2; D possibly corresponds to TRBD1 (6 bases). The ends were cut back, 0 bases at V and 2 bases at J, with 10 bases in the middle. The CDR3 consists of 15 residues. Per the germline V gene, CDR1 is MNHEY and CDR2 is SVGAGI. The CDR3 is CASSYSGGVNYGYTF. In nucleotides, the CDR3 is TGTGCCAGCAGTTACTCAGGGGGAGTAAACTATGGCTACACCTTC.

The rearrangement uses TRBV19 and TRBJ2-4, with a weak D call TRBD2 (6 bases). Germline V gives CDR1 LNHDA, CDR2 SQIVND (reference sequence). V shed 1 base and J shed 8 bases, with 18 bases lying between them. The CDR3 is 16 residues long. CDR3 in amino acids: CASSIGRGLARDIQYF. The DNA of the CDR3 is TGTGCCAGTAGTATAGGACGGGGACTGGCCAGAGACATTCAGTACTTC.

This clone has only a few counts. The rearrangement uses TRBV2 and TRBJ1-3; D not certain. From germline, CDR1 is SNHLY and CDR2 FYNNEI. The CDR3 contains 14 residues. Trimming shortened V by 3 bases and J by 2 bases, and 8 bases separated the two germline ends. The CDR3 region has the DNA TGTGCCAGCAGTGAGTTAGGGCCTGGAAACACCATATATTTT. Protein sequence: CASSELGPGNTIYF.

In DNA, the CDR3 is TGTGCCAGCAGGATAGTGCCCGGGGAGCTGTTTTTT. Translation gives CASRIVPGELFF. The chain couples TRBV11-2 to TRBJ2-2; D remains unclear. Trimming took 6 bases from V and 6 from J, leaving 8 bases between them. The CDR3 sequence is 12 residues long. Per the germline V gene, CDR1 is SGHAT and CDR2 is FQNNGV.

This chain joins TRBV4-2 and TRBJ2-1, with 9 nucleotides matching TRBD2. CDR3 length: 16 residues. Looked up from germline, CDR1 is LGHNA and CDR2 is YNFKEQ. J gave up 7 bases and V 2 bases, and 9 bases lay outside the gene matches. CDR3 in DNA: TGTGCCAGCAGCCAAAGGGGCGGGAGGGCTGTGAATGAGCAGTTCTTC. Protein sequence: CASSQRGGRAVNEQFF.

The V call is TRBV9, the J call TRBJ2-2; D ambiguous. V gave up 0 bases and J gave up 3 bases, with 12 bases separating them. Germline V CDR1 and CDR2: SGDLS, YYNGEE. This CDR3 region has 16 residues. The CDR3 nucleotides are TGTGCCAGCAGCGTAGACATGAGCAGCTACACCGGGGAGCTGTTTTTT. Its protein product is CASSVDMSSYTGELFF. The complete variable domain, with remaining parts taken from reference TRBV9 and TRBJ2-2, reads DSGVTQTPKHLITATGQRVTLRCSPRSGDLSVYWYQQSLDQGLQFLIQYYNGEERAKGNILERFSAQQFPDLHSELNLSSLELGDSALYFCASSVDMSSYTGELFFGEGSRLTVL.

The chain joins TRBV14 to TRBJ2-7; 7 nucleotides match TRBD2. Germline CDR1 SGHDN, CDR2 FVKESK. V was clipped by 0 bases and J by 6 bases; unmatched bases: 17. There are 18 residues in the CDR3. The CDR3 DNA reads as TGTGCCAGCAGCCAAGATCTTACGGGACTAATGGCTCGGAGCGAGCAGTACTTC. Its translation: CASSQDLTGLMARSEQYF. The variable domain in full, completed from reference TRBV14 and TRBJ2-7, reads EAGVTQFPSHSVIEKGQTVTLRCDPISGHDNLYWYRRVMGKEIKFLLHFVKESKQDESGMPNNRFLAERTGGTYSTLKVQPAELEDSGVYFCASSQDLTGLMARSEQYFGPGTRLTVT.

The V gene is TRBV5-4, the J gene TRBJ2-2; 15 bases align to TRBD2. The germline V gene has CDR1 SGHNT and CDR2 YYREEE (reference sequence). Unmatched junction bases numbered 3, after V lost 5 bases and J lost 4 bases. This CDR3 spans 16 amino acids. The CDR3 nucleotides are TGTGCCAGCAGTCAGGGACTAGCGGGAGGCACCGGGGAGCTGTTTTTT. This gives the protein CASSQGLAGGTGELFF.

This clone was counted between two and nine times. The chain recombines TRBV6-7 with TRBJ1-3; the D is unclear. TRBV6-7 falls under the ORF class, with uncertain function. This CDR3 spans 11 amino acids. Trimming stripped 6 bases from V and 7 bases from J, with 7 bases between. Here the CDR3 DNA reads TGTGCCAGCAGCTCGGCCAACACCATATATTTT. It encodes CASSSANTIYF.

CDR3 sequence: CASSPLAVSSYEQYF. The CDR3 DNA is TGTGCCAGCAGTCCGTTAGCGGTAAGCTCCTACGAGCAGTACTTC. V usage is TRBV7-2 and J usage is TRBJ2-7; D might be TRBD2 (6 bases). V dropped 6 bases and J dropped 0 bases, with 15 bases sitting between them. The CDR3 contains 15 residues. The germline gives CDR1 SGHTA, CDR2 FQGNSA.

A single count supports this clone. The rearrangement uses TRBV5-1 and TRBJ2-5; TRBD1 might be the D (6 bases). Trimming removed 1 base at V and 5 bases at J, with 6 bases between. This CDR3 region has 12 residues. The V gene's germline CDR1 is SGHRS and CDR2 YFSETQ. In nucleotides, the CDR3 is TGCGCCAGCAGCTTGAGGGGGGAGACCCAGTACTTC. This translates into CASSLRGETQYF.

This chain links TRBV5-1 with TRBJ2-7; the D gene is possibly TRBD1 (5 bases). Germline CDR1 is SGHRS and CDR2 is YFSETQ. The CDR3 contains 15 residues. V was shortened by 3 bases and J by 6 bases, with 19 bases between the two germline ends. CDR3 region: CASSSGSVIGAEQYF. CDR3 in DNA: TGCGCCAGCAGCTCCGGATCGGTAATAGGGGCCGAGCAGTACTTC.

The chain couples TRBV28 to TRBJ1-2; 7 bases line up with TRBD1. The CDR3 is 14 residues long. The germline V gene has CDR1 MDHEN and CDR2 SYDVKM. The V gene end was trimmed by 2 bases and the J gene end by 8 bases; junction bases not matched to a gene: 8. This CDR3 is CASSLQDRSRGYTF. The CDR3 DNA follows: TGTGCCAGCAGTTTACAGGACAGGTCAAGAGGCTACACCTTC.

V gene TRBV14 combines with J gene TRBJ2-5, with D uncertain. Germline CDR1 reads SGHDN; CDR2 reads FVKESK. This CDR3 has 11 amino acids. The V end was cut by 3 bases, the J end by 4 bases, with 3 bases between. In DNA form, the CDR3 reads TGTGCCAGCAGCCAGACAGAGACCCAGTACTTC. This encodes CASSQTETQYF.

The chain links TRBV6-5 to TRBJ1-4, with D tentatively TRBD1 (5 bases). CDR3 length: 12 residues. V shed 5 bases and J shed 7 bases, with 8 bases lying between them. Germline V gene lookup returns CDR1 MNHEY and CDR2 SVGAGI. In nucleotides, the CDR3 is TGTGCCAGCAGTCTCGGGACTGAAAAACTGTTTTTT. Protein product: CASSLGTEKLFF.

CDR3 protein: CASGIGDTQYF. The CDR3 DNA reads TGTGCCAGCGGGATAGGGGATACGCAGTATTTT. The chain has TRBV6-6 and TRBJ2-3; D ambiguous. Germline V gives CDR1 MNHNY, CDR2 SVGAGI (reference sequence). The V gene lost 8 bases and the J gene lost 6 bases, with 9 bases spanning the gap. The CDR3 is made up of 11 amino acids.

CDR3 DNA sequence: TGCGCCAGCAGCTTGGTGCGTCAGGGTTATTTTGGCAATGAGCAGTTCTTC. This encodes CASSLVRQGYFGNEQFF. V usage is TRBV5-1 and J usage is TRBJ2-1, with D maybe TRBD1 (5 bases). CDR1 is SGHRS, CDR2 YFSETQ, per germline. This CDR3 contains 17 residues. V was pared by 0 bases and J by 6 bases, with 19 bases between.

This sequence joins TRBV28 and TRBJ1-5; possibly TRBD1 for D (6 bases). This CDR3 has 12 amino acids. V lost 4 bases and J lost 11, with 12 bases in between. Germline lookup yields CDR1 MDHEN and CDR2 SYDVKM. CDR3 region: CASSYRARAQHF. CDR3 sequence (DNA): TGTGCCAGCAGTTACAGGGCTCGGGCCCAGCATTTT.